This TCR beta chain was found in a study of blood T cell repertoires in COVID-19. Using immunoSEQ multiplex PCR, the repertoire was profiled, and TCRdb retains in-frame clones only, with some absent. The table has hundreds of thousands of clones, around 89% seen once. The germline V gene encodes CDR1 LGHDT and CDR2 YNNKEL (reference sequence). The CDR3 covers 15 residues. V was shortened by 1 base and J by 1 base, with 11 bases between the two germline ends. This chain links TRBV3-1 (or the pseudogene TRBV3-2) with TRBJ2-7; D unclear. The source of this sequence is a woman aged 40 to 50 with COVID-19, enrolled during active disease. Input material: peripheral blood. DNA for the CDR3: TGTGCCAGCAGCCAAGGAGGAGCAGCATCCTACGAGCAGTACTTC. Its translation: CASSQGGAASYEQYF.